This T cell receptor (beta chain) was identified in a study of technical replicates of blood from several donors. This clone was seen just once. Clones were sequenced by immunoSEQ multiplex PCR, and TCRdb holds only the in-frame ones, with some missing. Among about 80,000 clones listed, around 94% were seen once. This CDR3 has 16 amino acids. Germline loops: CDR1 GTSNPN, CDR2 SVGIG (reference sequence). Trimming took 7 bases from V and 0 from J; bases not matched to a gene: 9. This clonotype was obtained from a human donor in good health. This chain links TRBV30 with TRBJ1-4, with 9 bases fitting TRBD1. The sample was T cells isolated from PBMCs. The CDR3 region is CAYLDRGPATNEKLFF. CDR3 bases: TGTGCCTACTTGGACAGGGGCCCTGCAACTAATGAAAAACTGTTTTTT.